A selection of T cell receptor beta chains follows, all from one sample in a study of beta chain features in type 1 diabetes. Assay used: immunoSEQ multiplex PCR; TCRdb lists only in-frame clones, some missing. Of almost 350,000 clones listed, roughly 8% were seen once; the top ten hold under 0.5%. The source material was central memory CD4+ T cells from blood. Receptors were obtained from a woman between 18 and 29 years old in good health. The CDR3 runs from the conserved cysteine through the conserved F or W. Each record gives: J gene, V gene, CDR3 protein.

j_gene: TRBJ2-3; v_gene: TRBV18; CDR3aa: CASSPGVDTQYF
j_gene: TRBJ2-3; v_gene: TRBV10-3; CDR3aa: CAISIGSGGDTQYF
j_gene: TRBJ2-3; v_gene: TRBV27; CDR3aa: CASSKTSGDADTQYF
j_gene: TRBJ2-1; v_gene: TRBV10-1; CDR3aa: CASSAEWGREGRNEQFF
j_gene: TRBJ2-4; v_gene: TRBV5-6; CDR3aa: CASSLRTGGPDIQYF
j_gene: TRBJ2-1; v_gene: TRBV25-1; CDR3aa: CASGSQGTNEQFF
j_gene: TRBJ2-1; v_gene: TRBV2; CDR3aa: CASSRTGSVYNEQFF
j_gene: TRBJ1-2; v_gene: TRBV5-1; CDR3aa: CASSLEQGEIYGYTF
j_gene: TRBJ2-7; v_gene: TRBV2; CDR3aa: CASSVDRGRGEQYF
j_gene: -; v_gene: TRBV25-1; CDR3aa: CASSESGQAYEQYF
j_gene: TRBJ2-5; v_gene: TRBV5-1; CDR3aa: CASSPGQEETQYF
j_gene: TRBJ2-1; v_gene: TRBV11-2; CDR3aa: CASSSRAGAGEQFF
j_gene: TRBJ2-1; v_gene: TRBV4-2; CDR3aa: CASSQGGLAGGYIPGSYNEQFF
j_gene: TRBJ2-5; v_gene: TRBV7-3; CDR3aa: CASSLQGHQETQYF
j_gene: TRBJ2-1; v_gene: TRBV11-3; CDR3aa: CASSVGLAGADEQFF
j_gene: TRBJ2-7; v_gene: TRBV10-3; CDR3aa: CAIREQGQGEQYF